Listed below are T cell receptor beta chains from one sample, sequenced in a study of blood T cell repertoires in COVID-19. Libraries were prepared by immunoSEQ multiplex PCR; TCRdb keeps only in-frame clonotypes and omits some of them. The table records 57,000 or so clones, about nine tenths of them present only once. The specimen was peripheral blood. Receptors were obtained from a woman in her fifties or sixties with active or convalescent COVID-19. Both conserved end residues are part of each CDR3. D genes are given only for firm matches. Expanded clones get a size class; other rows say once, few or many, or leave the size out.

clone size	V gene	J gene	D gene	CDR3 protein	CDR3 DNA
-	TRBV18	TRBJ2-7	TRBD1	CASSQSAGPRGFEQYF	TGTGCCAGCTCACAGAGTGCTGGGCCCAGGGGGTTCGAGCAGTACTTC
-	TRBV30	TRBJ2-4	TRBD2	CAFQTSRTEVPAEPKNIQYF	TGTGCCTTCCAGACTAGCAGAACTGAGGTACCCGCTGAACCCAAAAACATTCAGTACTTC
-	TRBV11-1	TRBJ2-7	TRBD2	CASSLISSSGAYEQYF	TGTGCCAGCAGCCTTATATCGTCTAGCGGGGCCTACGAGCAGTACTTC
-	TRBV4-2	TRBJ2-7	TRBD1	CASSQAGQGVMEQYF	TGTGCCAGCAGCCAAGCCGGACAGGGGGTGATGGAGCAGTACTTC
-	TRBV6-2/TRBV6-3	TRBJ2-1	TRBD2	CASSPPSGRASYNEQFF	TGTGCCAGCAGCCCCCCGAGCGGGAGGGCCTCCTACAATGAGCAGTTCTTC
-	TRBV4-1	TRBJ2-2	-	CASSKVGVTNTGELFF	TGCGCCAGCAGCAAAGTCGGGGTAACGAACACCGGGGAGCTGTTTTTT
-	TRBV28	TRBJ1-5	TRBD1	CASSFPVYRGGSNQPQHF	TGTGCCAGCAGTTTTCCCGTCTACAGGGGGGGCAGCAATCAGCCCCAGCATTTT
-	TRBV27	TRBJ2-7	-	CASSLTPGYEQYF	TGTGCCAGCAGTTTAACCCCCGGGTACGAGCAGTACTTC
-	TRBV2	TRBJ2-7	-	CASRDRVLPYEQYF	TGTGCCAGCAGAGACAGAGTCTTACCCTACGAGCAGTACTTC
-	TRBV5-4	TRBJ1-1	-	CASRAGVNTEAFF	TGTGCCAGCAGGGCGGGGGTTAACACTGAAGCTTTCTTT
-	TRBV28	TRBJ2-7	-	CASSSGRGKVGSSYEQYF	TGTGCCAGCAGTTCAGGTAGGGGCAAAGTTGGAAGCTCCTACGAGCAGTACTTC
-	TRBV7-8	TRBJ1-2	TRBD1	CASSKPKDRDNYGYTF	TGTGCCAGCAGCAAACCGAAGGACAGGGATAATTATGGCTACACCTTC
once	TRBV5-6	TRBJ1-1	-	CASSREGSRATEAFF	TGTGCCAGCAGCCGGGAGGGGAGTCGGGCTACTGAAGCTTTCTTT
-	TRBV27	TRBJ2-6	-	CASSLDSSGANVLTF	TGTGCCAGCAGTCTGGACAGCTCTGGGGCCAACGTCCTGACTTTC
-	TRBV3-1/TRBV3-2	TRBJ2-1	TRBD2	CASSQGVGGVEQFF	TGTGCCAGCAGCCAAGGGGTTGGGGGGGTAGAGCAGTTCTTC
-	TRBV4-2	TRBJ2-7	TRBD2	CASSQDWGTSGITSYPQYF	TGTGCCAGCAGCCAAGATTGGGGGACTAGCGGGATTACTTCCTATCCGCAGTACTTC
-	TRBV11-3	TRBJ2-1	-	CASSSRNSEQFF	TGTGCCAGCAGCTCTAGGAACTCTGAGCAGTTCTTC
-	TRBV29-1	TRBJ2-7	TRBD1	CSALWTGYEQYF	TGCAGCGCCTTATGGACAGGGTACGAGCAGTACTTC
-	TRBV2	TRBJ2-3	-	CASSRSSSTDTQYF	TGTGCCAGCTCGCGGAGCTCTAGCACAGATACGCAGTATTTT
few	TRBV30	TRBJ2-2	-	CAWSKGLFNTGELFF	TGTGCCTGGAGTAAGGGACTTTTTAACACCGGGGAGCTGTTTTTT
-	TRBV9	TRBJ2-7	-	CASSVGLAYEQYF	TGTGCCAGCAGCGTAGGTCTCGCGTACGAGCAGTACTTC
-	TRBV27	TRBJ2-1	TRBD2	CASSTSASGFYNEQFF	TGTGCCAGCAGTACCTCAGCTAGCGGCTTCTACAATGAGCAGTTCTTC
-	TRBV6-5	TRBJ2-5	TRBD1	CASRSRDSIFQTQYF	TGTGCCAGCAGAAGCCGGGACAGCATCTTCCAGACCCAGTACTTC
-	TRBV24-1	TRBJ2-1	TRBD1	CATMRTGDNEQFF	TGTGCCACCATGAGAACAGGGGACAATGAGCAGTTCTTC
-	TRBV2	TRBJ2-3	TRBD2	CASSPGTSGTYTDTQYF	TGTGCCAGCAGTCCAGGGACTAGCGGGACTTACACAGATACGCAGTATTTT
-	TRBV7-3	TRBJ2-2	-	CASSGANTNTGELFF	TGTGCCAGCAGCGGGGCCAACACGAACACCGGGGAGCTGTTTTTT
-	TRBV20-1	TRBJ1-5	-	CSASELGQTDSNQPQHF	TGCAGTGCTAGTGAGCTGGGTCAGACAGATAGCAATCAGCCCCAGCATTTT
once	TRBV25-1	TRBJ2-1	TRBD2	CASSAGGAGGSQNEQFF	TGTGCCAGCAGTGCGGGGGGGGCCGGGGGATCTCAAAATGAGCAGTTCTTC
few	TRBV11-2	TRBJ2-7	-	CASSSIQGYEQYF	TGTGCCAGCAGCTCGATACAGGGATACGAGCAGTACTTC
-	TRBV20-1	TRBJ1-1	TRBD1	CSAGTGPEAFF	TGCAGTGCGGGGACAGGGCCTGAAGCTTTCTTT
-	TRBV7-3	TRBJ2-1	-	CASSLNRGSDEQFF	TGTGCCAGCAGCTTAAATCGGGGTTCGGATGAGCAGTTCTTC
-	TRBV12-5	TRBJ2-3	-	CASRQDTDTQYF	TGTGCTAGCCGACAGGACACAGATACGCAGTATTTT